What follows are 17 T cell receptor beta chains derived from one specimen sequenced in a study of regulatory T cells in long-lasting Graves disease. Time point here: newly diagnosed GD, antithyroid drugs for less than 3 months. PBMC-extracted RNA yielded the TCR library. Through Arm-PCR of CDR3 regions and iRepertoire HTBI primers, TCR beta libraries were built. TCRdb used MiXCR to reprocess the multiplex PCR reads, holding one entry per CDR3 protein. Of approximately 480,000 distinct CDR3 sequences listed, around 16% are singletons. Separately, the same data were catalogued under a study of T cells in Graves' hyperthyroidism and ophthalmopathy.

Sample: peripheral blood mononuclear cells (PBMCs), taken at new diagnosis, from a patient treated with antithyroid drugs. These receptors were taken from a man aged 40-49 years with Graves disease.

Many counts were recorded for this clonotype. The chain carries TRBV28 and TRBJ1-1; no clear D gene. In germline, CDR1 is MDHEN, CDR2 SYDVKM. The CDR3 has 13 amino acids. V lost 5 bases, J lost 8 bases, and 15 bases lay in between. DNA for the CDR3: TGTGCCAGCAGTCCCGGGGATCTTAAAGAAGCTTTCTTT. Its translation: CASSPGDLKEAFF.

This clonotype has more than one count but fewer than ten. This sequence joins TRBV9 and TRBJ2-1, with TRBD2 identical over 10 bases. Judging by the DNA end, TRBJ2-4 fits better; the J call may be wrong. CDR3 size: 16 residues. Germline V gene data show CDR1 as SGDLS and CDR2 as YYNGEE. The CDR3: CASSVAASGGRDIQYF. The CDR3, as DNA: TGTGCCAGCAGCGTAGCGGCTAGCGGGGGACGGGACATTCAGTACTTC.

At least ten counts were recorded for this clonotype. The gene calls are TRBV11-2 and TRBJ2-2; no firm D call. CDR1 is SGHAT and CDR2 is FQNNGV in the germline V gene. Trimming removed 1 base from V and 7 bases from J, with 13 bases in between. This CDR3 has 15 amino acids. CDR3 region: CASSLGTRSFGELFF. In DNA, the CDR3 is TGTGCCAGCAGCTTAGGGACCCGGTCCTTCGGGGAGCTGTTTTTT.

This clonotype was observed many times. The chain links TRBV7-2 to TRBJ2-7, with D tentatively TRBD2 (7 bases). V shed 2 bases and J shed 4 bases, with 15 bases lying between them. The CDR3 spans 15 residues. Germline CDR1 is SGHTA and CDR2 is FQGNSA. The CDR3 loop is CASSLNKGGRYEQYF. DNA for the CDR3: TGTGCCAGCAGCTTAAATAAGGGGGGGCGATACGAGCAGTACTTC.

This clonotype was counted ten times or more. The gene calls are TRBV5-1 and TRBJ2-5; the D is unclear. Germline loops: CDR1 SGHRS, CDR2 YFSETQ. The CDR3 is 14 amino acids. With 2 bases removed from V and 5 bases from J, the gap between germline ends came to 13 bases. CDR3: CASSFGDSAETQYF. In DNA, the CDR3 is TGCGCCAGCAGCTTCGGCGATAGTGCGGAGACCCAGTACTTC.

A note on this clonotype: A read error may explain this, as a much larger clone is one base away. The chain is built from TRBV20-1 and TRBJ1-5; 7 nucleotides agree with TRBD1. The V gene end was trimmed by 6 bases and the J gene end by 5 bases; junction bases not matched to a gene: 13. In germline, CDR1 is DFQATT, CDR2 SNEGSKA (reference sequence). This CDR3 comprises 15 residues. CDR3 in amino acids: CSALSAGGQDQPQHF. The CDR3, as DNA: TGCAGTGCCCTTTCAGCAGGGGGTCAGGATCAGCCCCAGCATTTT.

Notes on this clonotype: One base away lies a much larger clone, so this may be a sequencing read error. This chain uses TRBV20-1 with TRBJ2-7, with 15 bases fitting TRBD2. With 1 base clipped from V and 7 bases from J, the junction kept 5 bases outside the gene matches. The CDR3 is 15 residues long. Germline V gene sequence: CDR1 DFQATT, CDR2 SNEGSKA (reference sequence). The CDR3 region is CSARGGLAGGNEQYF. DNA for the CDR3: TGCAGTGCTAGAGGGGGACTAGCGGGGGGCAATGAGCAGTACTTC.

V and J are TRBV2 and TRBJ2-7; 8 bases are shared with TRBD1. After removal of 6 bases from V and 2 bases from J, the junction contained 9 bases not matched to a gene. From germline, CDR1 is SNHLY and CDR2 FYNNEI. The CDR3 spans 15 residues. The CDR3: CASRDPRGLPYEQYF. The CDR3 DNA sequence: TGTGCCAGCAGGGATCCCAGGGGGCTACCCTACGAGCAGTACTTC.

The count of this clonotype is one. A much larger clone lies a single base off, so this may be a read error. The rearrangement joins TRBV27 to TRBJ1-1; 11 bases agree with TRBD1. From germline, CDR1 is MNHEY and CDR2 SMNVEV (reference sequence). V shed 8 bases, J shed 3 bases, and the junction held 11 bases outside the gene matches. CDR3 length: 16 amino acids. CDR3 region: CASGPAWDRGDTEAFF. CDR3 coding DNA: TGTGCCAGCGGTCCAGCCTGGGACAGGGGGGACACTGAAGCTTTCTTT.

Only a few counts were recorded for this clonotype. The V call is TRBV5-6, the J call TRBJ2-7; 10 bases map to TRBD1. The germline V gene has CDR1 SGHDT and CDR2 YYEEEE. J was trimmed by 6 bases and V by 5 bases; bases with no gene match: 5. This CDR3 has 13 amino acids. DNA for the CDR3: TGTGCCAGCAGGTTGACAGGGGGCGGCGAGCAGTACTTC. It yields the protein CASRLTGGGEQYF. Full variable domain (remainder filled in from reference TRBV5-6 and TRBJ2-7): DAGVTQSPTHLIKTRGQQVTLRCSPKSGHDTVSWYQQALGQGPQFIFQYYEEEERQRGNFPDRFSGHQFPNYSSELNVNALLLGDSALYLCASRLTGGGEQYFGPGTRLTVT.

As for this clonotype: Possible read error: a much larger clone is one base away. This chain connects TRBV20-1 to TRBJ1-1; D call uncertain. The CDR3 runs 14 residues. CDR1 is DFQATT and CDR2 is SNEGSKA in the germline V gene (reference sequence). V was cut by 3 bases and J by 3 bases, with 14 bases left in between. The DNA for the CDR3 is TGCAGTGCTAGGATCAGGTGGCAATACACTGAAGCTTTCTTT. Protein: CSARIRWQYTEAFF.

The rearrangement links TRBV6-1 to TRBJ2-1; 11 nucleotides match TRBD1. This CDR3 spans 14 amino acids. V trimming: 5 bases; J trimming: 8 bases; junction bases outside the gene matches: 5. Germline loops: CDR1 MNHNS, CDR2 SASEGT. CDR3 sequence (DNA): TGTGCCAGCAGTAAAGGGACAGGGGGGGATGAGCAGTTCTTC. Translated: CASSKGTGGDEQFF.

A few counts support this clonotype. The chain links TRBV30 to TRBJ2-7, with 7 bases lining up with TRBD1. Unmatched junction bases numbered 10, after V lost 0 bases and J lost 2 bases. Germline CDR1 GTSNPN, CDR2 SVGIG (reference sequence). CDR3 length: 16 amino acids. CDR3 in amino acids: CAWSVNSGTAAYEQYF. CDR3 bases: TGTGCCTGGAGTGTAAATTCGGGGACAGCTGCCTACGAGCAGTACTTC.

Ten or more counts support this clonotype. This rearrangement joins TRBV2 to TRBJ2-3, with D possibly matching TRBD2 (5 bases). V was pared by 7 bases and J by 2 bases, with 10 bases between. CDR3 length equals 13 residues. The germline V gene has CDR1 SNHLY and CDR2 FYNNEI. CDR3 in DNA: TGTGCCAGCAATGGACTTTACACAGATACGCAGTATTTT. It is translated as CASNGLYTDTQYF.

This clonotype occurred many times. This rearrangement joins TRBV7-2 to TRBJ2-7; 10 bases match TRBD2. Germline CDR1 and CDR2: SGHTA and FQGNSA. The CDR3 totals 16 residues. The junction had 6 bases not matched to a gene; V was cut back by 1 base and J by 3 bases. Written as DNA, the CDR3 is TGTGCCAGCAGCTTAGGATCTAGCGGGAGTGGCTACGAGCAGTACTTC. Translated: CASSLGSSGSGYEQYF.

This clonotype appeared many times. The germline gene is not matched at one end of the junction; a read error may be the cause. The chain joins TRBV3-1 to TRBJ1-1; D is unresolved. Germline CDR1 LGHDT, CDR2 YNNKEL (reference sequence). There are 13 residues in the CDR3. The DNA of the CDR3 is TGCGCCAGCAGCCAAGATCGAAACACTGAAGCTTTCTTT. As protein: CASSQDRNTEAFF.

The chain has TRBV12-3 or TRBV12-4 and TRBJ1-5; TRBD1 might be the D (6 bases). The CDR3 runs 15 residues. Trimming shortened V by 6 bases and J by 8 bases, and 20 bases separated the two germline ends. CDR3 amino acids: CASRPSGRGNEPQHF. The CDR3 DNA sequence: TGTGCCAGCAGACCTAGCGGGAGGGGGAATGAGCCCCAGCATTTT.